These 5 T cell receptor beta chains originate from one sample sequenced in a study of regulatory T cells in long-lasting Graves disease. According to the study, TCR beta libraries were built with iRepertoire HTBI primers and CDR3-region Arm-PCR. Via MiXCR, TCRdb re-called the multiplex PCR reads, giving one row per CDR3 protein. The sample lists about 420,000 distinct CDR3 sequences; roughly 17% were seen once. Time point of the sample: newly diagnosed GD, antithyroid drugs for less than 3 months. RNA extracted from PBMCs served as the sequencing template. These data are also associated with another study on T cells in Graves' hyperthyroidism and ophthalmopathy.

The sequenced sample was peripheral blood mononuclear cells (PBMCs), obtained at new diagnosis, from a patient treated with antithyroid drugs. The receptors derive from a young woman with Graves disease.

The chain combines TRBV11-3 with TRBJ2-2, with D possibly matching TRBD1 (5 bases). Germline CDR1 and CDR2: SGHNT and YENEEA. CDR3 size: 14 residues. V dropped 5 bases and J dropped 3 bases, with 10 bases sitting between them. The CDR3 here is CASSPGIYTGELFF. The CDR3 coding sequence is TGTGCCAGCAGCCCAGGGATCTACACCGGGGAGCTGTTTTTT.

This clonotype has more than one count but fewer than ten. Here the CDR3 reads CASTSQGISNQPQHF. The CDR3 bases are TGTGCCAGTACCTCCCAGGGTATTTCCAATCAGCCCCAGCATTTT. The V and J genes are TRBV19 and TRBJ1-5, with D perhaps TRBD1 (5 bases). CDR3 length: 15 amino acids. In germline, CDR1 is LNHDA, CDR2 SQIVND (reference sequence). Trimming took 7 bases from V and 3 from J, leaving 16 bases between them. The whole variable domain, filled in from reference TRBV19 and TRBJ1-5, reads DGGITQSPKYLFRKEGQNVTLSCEQNLNHDAMYWYRQDPGQGLRLIYYSQIVNDFQKGDIAEGYSVSREKKESFPLTVTSAQKNPTAFYLCASTSQGISNQPQHFGDGTRLSIL.

The CDR3 sequence: CASSQDGRGGSPLHF. DNA for the CDR3: TGCGCCAGCAGCCAAGATGGGCGTGGGGGATCCCCCCTCCACTTT. The chain combines TRBV4-3 with TRBJ1-6, with D possibly being TRBD1 (5 bases). CDR1 is LGHNA and CDR2 is YSLEER in the germline V gene. Trimming removed 0 bases at V and 13 bases at J, with 16 bases between. The CDR3 consists of 15 residues.

As regards this clonotype: At one boundary the junction diverges from the germline segment, which might be a read error. The rearrangement uses TRBV2 and TRBJ2-1; D gene uncertain. Germline V CDR1 and CDR2: SNHLY, FYNNEI. The CDR3 sequence is 12 residues long. CDR3 amino acids: CASRGSYNGQFF. CDR3 bases: TGTGCCAGCAGGGGAAGTTACAATGGGCAGTTCTTC.

This clonotype came up many times. This rearrangement joins TRBV7-2 to TRBJ1-1; D might be TRBD1 (6 bases). Germline-derived CDR1 and CDR2 are SGHTA and FQGNSA. The CDR3 contains 15 residues. The germline V and J ends were trimmed by 0 bases and 1 base, with 9 bases remaining between them. The DNA of the CDR3 is TGTGCCAGCAGCTTAGCGGGGGCAGCGAACACTGAAGCTTTCTTT. It codes for CASSLAGAANTEAFF.